This T cell receptor beta chain was documented in a study of T cell repertoires in cytomegalovirus infection. Study as a whole: Indications of both CMV infection and matching HLA type were provided by public TCR beta signatures.

In its sample, this clonotype was seen a few times. Its antigen is unknown. TCRdb redid the calling of the reads with MiXCR, one entry per CDR3 protein. Among fewer than 550,000 distinct CDR3 sequences listed, about 33% were seen once. General study results and limits: CMV-specific TCR beta clonotypes restricted by HLA-C were the ones dominating the ex vivo response. Frequencies of public TCR beta families were cumulated, and this identified carriers of CMV plus the relevant HLA.

The sequence was obtained from a human donor in good health (CMV status not recorded). Some clones in this sample may be carry-over from other donors' samples. Sequencing was done on a sample of PBMCs.

The CDR3 DNA sequence: TGTGCCAGCAGCCCAAGTCCCCGGAGGGGGGGAAGAGGGACAGATACGCAGTATTTT. Its protein product is CASSPSPRRGGRGTDTQYF. The chain combines TRBV28 with TRBJ2-3; weak D call: TRBD2 (7 bases). V was trimmed by 6 bases and J by 3 bases, leaving 28 bases between them. Germline V CDR1 and CDR2: MDHEN, SYDVKM. This CDR3 is built from 19 residues. Full variable domain (rest looked up from reference TRBV28 and TRBJ2-3): DVKVTQSSRYLVKRTGEKVFLECVQDMDHENMFWYRQDPGLGLRLIYFSYDVKMKEKGDIPEGYSVSREKKERFSLILESASTNQTSMYLCASSPSPRRGGRGTDTQYFGPGTRLTVL.